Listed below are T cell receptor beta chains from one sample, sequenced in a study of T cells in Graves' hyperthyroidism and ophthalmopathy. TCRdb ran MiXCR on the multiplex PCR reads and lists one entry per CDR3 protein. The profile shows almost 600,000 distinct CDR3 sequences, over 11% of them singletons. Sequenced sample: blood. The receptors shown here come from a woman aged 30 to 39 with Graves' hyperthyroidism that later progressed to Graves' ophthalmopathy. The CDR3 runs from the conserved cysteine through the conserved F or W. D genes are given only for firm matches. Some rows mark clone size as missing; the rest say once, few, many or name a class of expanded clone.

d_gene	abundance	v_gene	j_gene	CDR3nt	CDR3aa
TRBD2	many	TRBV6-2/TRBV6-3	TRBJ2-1	TGTGCCAGCAGTTCCCCTCGACTAGCGCCGGAGCCGCCTTCCTACAATGAGCAGTTCTTC	CASSSPRLAPEPPSYNEQFF
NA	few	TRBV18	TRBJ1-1	TGTGCCAGCTCACCCCGCGAGATGAACACTGAAGCTTTCTTT	CASSPREMNTEAFF
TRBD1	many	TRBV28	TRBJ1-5	TGTGCCAGCGGACAGGGCGGCTATAGCAATCAGCCCCAGCATTTT	CASGQGGYSNQPQHF
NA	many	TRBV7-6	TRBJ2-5	TGTGCCAGCAGCCCCCAGGCGCTAACAAGGGAGACCCAGTACTTC	CASSPQALTRETQYF
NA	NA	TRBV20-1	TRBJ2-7	TGCAGTGCGCCCGATGGGAGCTCCTACGAGCAGTACTTC	CSAPDGSSYEQYF
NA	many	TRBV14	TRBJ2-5	TGTGCCAGCAGCCAAGTATCTGAGGGGTCAGAGACCCAGTACTTC	CASSQVSEGSETQYF
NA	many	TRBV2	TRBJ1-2	TGTGCCAGCAGTGCTGGGAAAACGGGCTATGGCTACACCTTC	CASSAGKTGYGYTF
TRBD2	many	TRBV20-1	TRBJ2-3	TGCAGTGCTAGAAAGGTCCCGCTAGCGGGAGGGCCCGAAGATACGCAGTATTTT	CSARKVPLAGGPEDTQYF
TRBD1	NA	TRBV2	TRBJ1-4	TGTGCCAGCAGTTCCCCCAGGACAGGGGGCACGAAAAAACTGTTTTTT	CASSSPRTGGTKKLFF
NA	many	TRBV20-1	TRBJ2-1	TGCAGTGCTAGAGATGGTTACATCCGCTACCCCCGGAGTGAGCAGTTCTTC	CSARDGYIRYPRSEQFF
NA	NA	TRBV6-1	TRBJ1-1	TGTGCCAGCAAATTAGAGGACACTACTGAAGCTTTCTTT	CASKLEDTTEAFF
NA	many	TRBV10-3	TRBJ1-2	TGTGCCATCAGTGAGGGTGACACGGGCTATGGCTACACCTTC	CAISEGDTGYGYTF
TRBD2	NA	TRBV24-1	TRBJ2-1	TGTGCCACCAGTGACGGCGGGAGGGTTTACAATGAGCAGTTCTTC	CATSDGGRVYNEQFF
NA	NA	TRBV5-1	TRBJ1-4	TGCGCCAGCAGCTTAACTGCAGGGAGTGAAAAACTGTTTTTT	CASSLTAGSEKLFF
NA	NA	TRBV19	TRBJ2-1	TGTGCCAGTAGTATAGGCCTGGGCAATGAGCAGTTCTTC	CASSIGLGNEQFF
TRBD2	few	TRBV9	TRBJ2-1	TGTGCCAGCAGCGCCTCGACTAGCGGGCTTGCGTCCAATGAGCAGTTCTTC	CASSASTSGLASNEQFF
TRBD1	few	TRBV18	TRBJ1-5	TGTGCCAGCTCCCCCGTGAGCCATGGGACAGGGCAAAATCAGCCCCAGCATTTT	CASSPVSHGTGQNQPQHF
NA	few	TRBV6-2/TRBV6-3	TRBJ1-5	TGTGCCAGCAGCCCTACACTCATCAGCAATCAGCCCCAGCATTTT	CASSPTLISNQPQHF
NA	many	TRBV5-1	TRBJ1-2	TGCGCCAGCAGCCCAAAACCCACGGAGCGCTACACCTTC	CASSPKPTERYTF
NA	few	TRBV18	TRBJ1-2	TGTGCCAGCTCAGGGGACCTGGGCTATGGCTACACCTTC	CASSGDLGYGYTF
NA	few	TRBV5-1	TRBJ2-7	TGCGCCAGCAGCCCCGGACTCGACCGAGTGTACGAGCAGTACTTC	CASSPGLDRVYEQYF
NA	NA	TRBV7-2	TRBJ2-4	TGTGCCAGCAGCTTAGCCACGGCTTCCTTCAACATTCAGTACTTC	CASSLATASFNIQYF
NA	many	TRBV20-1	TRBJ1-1	TGCAGTGCTAGAGTGGCAGGAACTATGAACACTGAAGCTTTCTTT	CSARVAGTMNTEAFF
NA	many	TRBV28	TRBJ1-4	TGTGCCAGCAGTTTAGTGGGGGACAAACTGTTTTTT	CASSLVGDKLFF
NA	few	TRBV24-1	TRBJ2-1	TGTGCCACCAGTGATTTGTGGACAGCCGGCAATGAGCAGTTCTTC	CATSDLWTAGNEQFF
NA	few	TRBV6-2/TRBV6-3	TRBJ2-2	TGTGCCAGCTCCCAAGGGGTCTTTCCGCCCGGGGAGCTGTTTTTT	CASSQGVFPPGELFF
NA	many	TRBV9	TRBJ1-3	TGTGCCAGCAGCGCGGAAGTACAGTCCTCTGGAAACACCATATATTTT	CASSAEVQSSGNTIYF
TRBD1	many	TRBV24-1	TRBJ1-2	TGTGCCACCAGTGATCCAGGGGGCCTTGGCTACACCTTC	CATSDPGGLGYTF
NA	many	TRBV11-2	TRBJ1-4	TGTGCCAGCAGCTTGGGAACAGCCGCTACTAATGAAAAACTGTTTTTT	CASSLGTAATNEKLFF
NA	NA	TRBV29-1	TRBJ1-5	TGCAGCGTTGGAACCCAAATTCGGCCCCAGCATTTT	CSVGTQIRPQHF
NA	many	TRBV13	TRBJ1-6	TGTGCCAGCAGCTTAGGCAACAGCCTATACGGGACACCCCTCCACTTT	CASSLGNSLYGTPLHF
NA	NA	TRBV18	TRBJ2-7	TGTGCCAGCTCACTGGGGACGGAAGATTACGGGCAGTACTTC	CASSLGTEDYGQYF
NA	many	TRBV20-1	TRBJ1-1	TGCAGTGCTAGAGGGACACTGGCTGAAGCTTTCTTT	CSARGTLAEAFF
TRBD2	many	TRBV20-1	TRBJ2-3	TGCAGTGCTAGCGACTCCGAGCGGGAGACAGATACGCAGTATTTT	CSASDSERETDTQYF
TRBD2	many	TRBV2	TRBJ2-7	TGTGCCAGCTGGGGTGCGCAACGGGAGGATTCTTTTTGGCAGTACTTC	CASWGAQREDSFWQYF
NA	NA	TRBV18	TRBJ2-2	TGTGCCAGCTCACCACCGGGCATCACCGGGGAGCTGTTTTTT	CASSPPGITGELFF
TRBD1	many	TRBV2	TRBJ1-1	TGTGCCAGCAGGAGCACAGGGGCCTCAACTGAAGCTTTCTTT	CASRSTGASTEAFF
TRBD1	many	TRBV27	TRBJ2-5	TGTGCCAGCAGTTTCAACCGGGACAGGGTAGGGGAGACCCAGTACTTC	CASSFNRDRVGETQYF
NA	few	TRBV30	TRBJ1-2	TGTGCCTGGAGTGAAGGAATGCGGTACACCTTC	CAWSEGMRYTF
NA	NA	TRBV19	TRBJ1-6	TGTGCCAGCAGCCAAGAGTCCGGGGGCCAAACACCCCTCCACTTT	CASSQESGGQTPLHF
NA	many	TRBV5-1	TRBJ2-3	TGCGCCAGCAACTCCCGCTGGGGGGGCGCAGATACGCAGTATTTT	CASNSRWGGADTQYF
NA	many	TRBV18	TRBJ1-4	TGTGCCAGCTCACCAGGGGGGACGAATGAAAAACTGTTTTTT	CASSPGGTNEKLFF
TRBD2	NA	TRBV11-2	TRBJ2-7	TGTGCCAGCAGCTTAGTTACGGGAGGTGGTAACGAGCAGTACTTC	CASSLVTGGGNEQYF
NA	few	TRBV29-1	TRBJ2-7	TGCAGCACCACAAGGTTTGAGGGCGGCGAGCAGTACTTC	CSTTRFEGGEQYF
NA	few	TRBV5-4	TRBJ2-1	TGTGCCAGCAGCTTCTTCGCGGAGTACAATGAGCAGTTCTTC	CASSFFAEYNEQFF
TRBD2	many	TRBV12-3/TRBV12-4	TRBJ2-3	TGTGCCAGCGGGGGGGTCACAGATACGCAGTATTTT	CASGGVTDTQYF
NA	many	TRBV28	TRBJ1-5	TGTGCCAGCAGTGAACCGGGAAAGGGCGACCAGCCCCAGCATTTT	CASSEPGKGDQPQHF
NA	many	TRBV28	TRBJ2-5	TGTGCCAGCAGTTTCGGAGTAAAAGAGACCCAGTACTTC	CASSFGVKETQYF
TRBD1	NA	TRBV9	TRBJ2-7	TGTGCCAGCAGCGTTACAGGGGTGAGTTACCAGCAGTACTTC	CASSVTGVSYQQYF
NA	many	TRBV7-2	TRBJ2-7	TGTGCCAGCAGCTTAGGCTTCGCGGCTGCCTCCTACGAGCAGTACTTC	CASSLGFAAASYEQYF
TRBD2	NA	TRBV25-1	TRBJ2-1	TGTGCCAGCAGTGAAGGGGGACTAGCGGGAAATGAGCAGTTCTTC	CASSEGGLAGNEQFF
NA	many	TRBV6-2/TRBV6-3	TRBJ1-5	TGTGCCAGCAGTTTAAGACAGGTTGTAGATCAGCCCCAGCATTTT	CASSLRQVVDQPQHF
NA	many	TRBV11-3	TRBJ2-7	TGTGCCAGCAGCCAGGGGTATAGCTCCTACGAGCAGTACTTC	CASSQGYSSYEQYF
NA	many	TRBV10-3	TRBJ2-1	TGTGCCATCAGTGGGGGTAGCGGATACAATGAGCAGTTCTTC	CAISGGSGYNEQFF
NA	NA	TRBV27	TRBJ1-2	TGTGCCAGCAGTTTTATAGGGGGTTCCGGCTACACCTTC	CASSFIGGSGYTF
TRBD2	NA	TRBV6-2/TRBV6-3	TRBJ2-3	TGTGCCTCAGGACTAGCGGGATGGGAAGATACGCAGTATTTT	CASGLAGWEDTQYF
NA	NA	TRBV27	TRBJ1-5	TGTGCCAGCAGTCCGCTCGGGGGTCAGCCCCAGCATTTT	CASSPLGGQPQHF
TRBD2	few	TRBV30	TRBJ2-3	TGTGCCTGGAGTTTCAGCGGGAGAGGGACAGATACGCAGTATTTT	CAWSFSGRGTDTQYF
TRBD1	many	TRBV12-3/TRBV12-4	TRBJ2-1	TGTGCCAGCAGGGGACAGGCAACCTACAATGAGCAGTTCTTC	CASRGQATYNEQFF
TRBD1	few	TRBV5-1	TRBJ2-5	TGCGCCAGCAGCTTGGGAACAGGGGAGTTGGGGACCCAGTACTTC	CASSLGTGELGTQYF